The rows below give T cell receptor beta chains drawn from one sample of a study of cytomegalovirus exposure and HLA in healthy donors. Repertoires were generated with immunoSEQ multiplex PCR, while TCRdb's copy carries only in-frame clones and drops some. This sample yields about 130,000 clones, of which about 66% are seen a single time; 1.6% belongs to the top ten. The sequencing input was PBMCs. Receptors originate from a man aged 30 to 45 in good health and CMV-seropositive. The CDR3 runs from the conserved cysteine through the conserved F or W. D genes are given only for firm matches. The size entry is marked missing in some rows and otherwise reads once, few, many or a size class.

CASSNPGLPNGETQYF	TGTGCCAGCAGCAACCCGGGACTCCCTAACGGGGAGACCCAGTACTTC	few	.	TRBJ2-5	TRBV5-6
CASSQNRGRTEAFF	TGCGCCAGCAGCCAAAACAGGGGGCGGACTGAAGCTTTCTTT	few	TRBD1	TRBJ1-1	TRBV4-1
CSVEGQGDQPQHF	TGCAGCGTTGAAGGGCAGGGGGATCAGCCCCAGCATTTT	few	TRBD1	TRBJ1-5	TRBV29-1
CASSLSLTPGNTIYF	TGCGCCAGCAGCTTGTCCTTGACACCTGGAAACACCATATATTTT	.	.	TRBJ1-3	TRBV5-1
CASSPQGNRIYGYTF	TGTGCCAGCAGCCCCCAGGGAAACAGGATATATGGCTACACCTTC	.	.	TRBJ1-2	TRBV6-5
CASSSAPGQGNEKLFF	TGTGCCAGCAGCTCGGCACCGGGACAGGGGAATGAAAAACTGTTTTTT	.	TRBD1	TRBJ1-4	TRBV7-9
CASSRTGSNQPQHF	TGTGCCAGCAGCCGGACAGGTAGCAATCAGCCCCAGCATTTT	.	TRBD1	TRBJ1-5	TRBV9
CASSDRPGINSPLHF	TGTGCCAGCAGTGATCGCCCAGGGATTAATTCACCCCTCCACTTT	.	.	TRBJ1-6	TRBV6-1
CASSEDRYGYTF	TGTGCCAGCAGCGAGGACAGATATGGCTACACCTTC	.	.	TRBJ1-2	TRBV11-2
CASSLDRGGGQPQHF	TGTGCCAGCAGCCTAGACAGGGGTGGTGGGCAGCCCCAGCATTTT	.	TRBD1	TRBJ1-5	TRBV11-2
CASSSATSGSETQYF	TGTGCCAGCAGCTCTGCGACTAGCGGGAGCGAGACCCAGTACTTC	.	TRBD2	TRBJ2-5	TRBV13
CASSLALAGVSEQYF	TGTGCCAGCAGCTTAGCGCTAGCGGGAGTGAGCGAGCAGTACTTC	.	TRBD2	TRBJ2-7	TRBV7-9
CASSLWDRGWGYEQYF	TGTGCCAGCAGCTTATGGGACAGGGGTTGGGGGTACGAGCAGTACTTC	.	TRBD1	TRBJ2-7	TRBV11-2
CASSYAPGGSTEAFF	TGTGCCAGCAGTTACGCCCCCGGGGGTAGCACTGAAGCTTTCTTT	.	.	TRBJ1-1	TRBV6-5
CASSLARGYEQYF	TGTGCCAGCAGCTTAGCGCGCGGCTACGAGCAGTACTTC	once	.	TRBJ2-7	TRBV7-8
CSAPDRVQLDGYTF	TGCAGCGCCCCGGACAGGGTCCAATTGGATGGCTACACCTTC	.	TRBD1	TRBJ1-2	TRBV29-1
CASSPSGSSYEQYF	TGTGCCAGCAGTCCTAGCGGGAGTTCCTACGAGCAGTACTTC	.	TRBD2	TRBJ2-7	TRBV7-6
CASSHMKTSGPTDTQYF	TGTGCCAGCAGCCACATGAAGACTAGCGGGCCCACAGATACGCAGTATTTT	.	TRBD2	TRBJ2-3	TRBV7-2
CASTFDRAYNEQFF	TGTGCCAGCACTTTCGACAGGGCTTACAATGAGCAGTTCTTC	.	TRBD1	TRBJ2-1	TRBV6-1
CASSLTRGGGTEAFF	TGTGCCAGCAGCTTAACGAGGGGCGGGGGCACTGAAGCTTTCTTT	.	.	TRBJ1-1	TRBV7-9
CATSGGLLSSYNEQFF	TGTGCCACCAGCGGCGGGCTCCTGAGCTCCTACAATGAGCAGTTCTTC	.	.	TRBJ2-1	TRBV15
CASSLTGGLYEQYF	TGTGCCAGCAGCTTAACGGGAGGGCTTTACGAGCAGTACTTC	.	TRBD2	TRBJ2-7	TRBV7-2
CASSFGAGVHNEQFF	TGCGCCAGCAGCTTTGGAGCGGGAGTACACAATGAGCAGTTCTTC	.	TRBD2	TRBJ2-1	TRBV5-1
CASSYRGRLPADTQYF	TGTGCCAGCAGTTACCGGGGTCGTCTTCCCGCAGATACGCAGTATTTT	.	.	TRBJ2-3	TRBV6-5